Presented here are 10 T cell receptor beta chains from one specimen sequenced in a study of regulatory T cells in long-lasting Graves disease. Arm-PCR with iRepertoire HTBI primers amplified the CDR3 regions for these TCR beta libraries. One entry per CDR3 protein, called by TCRdb with MiXCR from the multiplex PCR reads. The repertoire consists of a few hundred thousand distinct CDR3 sequences, with about 13% occurring once and the leading ten covering about 10%. Time point given: newly diagnosed GD, antithyroid drugs for less than 3 months. Extracted RNA from PBMCs served as the source of the TCR library. Another study also made use of these data, one on T cells in Graves' hyperthyroidism and ophthalmopathy.

Specimen: peripheral blood mononuclear cells (PBMCs), collected at new diagnosis, from a patient treated with antithyroid drugs. The source is a man aged 25-45 years with Graves disease.

This clonotype was counted ten times or more. This chain links TRBV29-1 with TRBJ1-1; no reliable D call. Trimming stripped 4 bases from V and 0 bases from J, with 18 bases between. CDR1 is SQVTM, CDR2 ANQGSEA, per germline. The CDR3 sequence is 16 residues long. The CDR3 bases are TGCAGCGTTGTGCTCATGGGCCGGGCCCTGAACACTGAAGCTTTCTTT. It is translated as CSVVLMGRALNTEAFF.

The chain is built from TRBV19 and TRBJ1-5; D gene ambiguous. With 5 bases removed from V and 2 bases from J, the gap between germline ends came to 4 bases. CDR1 is LNHDA and CDR2 is SQIVND in the germline V gene (reference sequence). This CDR3 is built from 12 residues. CDR3 amino acids: CASSEGNQPQHF. The CDR3 DNA is TGTGCCAGTAGTGAGGGCAATCAGCCCCAGCATTTT.

The genes are TRBV27 and TRBJ1-3; the D gene is possibly TRBD1 (6 bases). This CDR3 has 15 residues. The germline V gene has CDR1 MNHEY and CDR2 SMNVEV (reference sequence). V was clipped by 3 bases and J by 2 bases, with 11 bases between them. The CDR3 DNA sequence: TGTGCCAGCAGTTTGAGGGGGATGGCTGGAAACACCATATATTTT. Its translation is CASSLRGMAGNTIYF.

This clonotype was observed at least ten times. The V call is TRBV20-1, the J call TRBJ2-3; D is undetermined. The V end lost 5 bases, the J end lost 0 bases, and 6 bases lay between the germline ends. Per the germline V gene, CDR1 is DFQATT and CDR2 is SNEGSKA (reference sequence). The CDR3 runs to 12 residues. CDR3 loop: CSAFLSTDTQYF. The CDR3, as DNA: TGCAGTGCTTTTCTAAGCACAGATACGCAGTATTTT.

This clonotype was counted at least ten times. This sequence joins TRBV20-1 and TRBJ1-6, with 7 bases lining up with TRBD1. CDR1 and CDR2 (germline): DFQATT, SNEGSKA (reference sequence). The CDR3 is 14 amino acids. DNA of the CDR3: TGCAGCGCAGGGGGGAGTACCTATAATTCACCCCTCCACTTT. It yields the protein CSAGGSTYNSPLHF.

To note about this clonotype: A much larger clonotype is one base distant, so this may be a read error. The chain recombines TRBV6-1 with TRBJ2-5; the D gene is possibly TRBD2 (6 bases). This CDR3 contains 14 residues. Germline-derived CDR1 and CDR2 are MNHNS and SASEGT. In nucleotides, the CDR3 is TGTGCCAACAGTCCTCGCGCGGGAAAAGAGACCCAGTACTTC. It codes for CANSPRAGKETQYF.

This clonotype showed up just a few times. CDR3 sequence (DNA): TGCAGTGCTGGTGGGACTAGCGGTTTCACAGATACGCAGTATTTT. Protein product: CSAGGTSGFTDTQYF. The chain combines TRBV20-1 with TRBJ2-3, with TRBD2 identical over 11 bases. Per the germline V gene, CDR1 is DFQATT and CDR2 is SNEGSKA (reference sequence). V shed 5 bases and J 2 bases; nucleotides not matched to a gene: 6. The CDR3 is 15 amino acids.

Worth noting for this clonotype: Relative to the germline gene, one junction end is altered; a read error may explain this. The CDR3 loop reads CASREVGSGTGTDTQYF. The CDR3 DNA follows: TGTGCCAGCAGGGAAGTCGGTAGCGGGACAGGGACAGATACGCAGTATTTT. V and J are TRBV6-1 and TRBJ2-3, with D possibly TRBD1 on 9 matching bases. CDR1 MNHNS and CDR2 SASEGT come from the germline V gene. CDR3 length: 17 residues.

The V gene is TRBV28, the J gene TRBJ2-1, with no clear D. Judging by the DNA end, TRBJ2-5 fits better; the J call may be wrong. Looked up from germline, CDR1 is MDHEN and CDR2 is SYDVKM. This CDR3 has 13 amino acids. CDR3 amino acids: CASTPAGVKTQYF. The CDR3 nucleotides are TGTGCCAGCACCCCAGCTGGGGTGAAGACCCAGTACTTC.

This clonotype was counted ten times or more. The chain has TRBV7-3 and TRBJ2-1; D is possibly TRBD2 (6 bases). The CDR3 spans 15 residues. Trimming took 0 bases from V and 3 from J, leaving 9 bases between them. Germline V gene lookup returns CDR1 SGHTA and CDR2 FQGTGA. The CDR3 spells CASSLTGGDYNEQFF. The CDR3 region has the DNA TGTGCCAGCAGCTTAACCGGAGGGGACTACAATGAGCAGTTCTTC.